This TCR beta chain was found in a study of vaccination effects on CD4 cells after COVID-19 (dated by TCRdb to between 2022 and 2023). General notes on the study: Each participant received two doses of an mRNA SARS-CoV-2 vaccine, either BNT162b2 or mRNA-1273. In two convalescent patients, pre-vaccine samples were collected 16 days and one week ahead of the first dose, 142 and 148 days after COVID-19 diagnosis. In both COVID-19 convalescent patients and infection-naive vaccine recipients, the study compared SARS-CoV-2 spike-specific CD4+ TCR repertoires from before mRNA vaccination with those from after it. The full study included ten to eleven COVID-19 convalescent patients and several SARS-CoV-2-naive healthy vaccine recipients. Cultures from other donors in the study were sequenced using the Oncomine TCR Beta short-read assay on an Illumina iSeq 100.

Libraries were prepared through the immunoSEQ multiplex PCR assay. DNA from the CD4+ T cells that had been cultured and isolated underwent TCR beta CDR3 sequencing. The published analysis was carried out like this. The analysis removed non-productive TCR sequences, trimmed reads to the CDR3 region, and retained only CDR3s that were 7 or more amino acids long. Antigen-specific clonotypes were identified using the MANAFEST web app by comparison of expansion in peptide wells against reference cultures. For clones to be considered positive, expansion at FDR<0.05 versus reference and all other wells, an odds ratio above 5, and a frequency above 0.1% in two replicate wells were required. A clonotype was called cross-reactive if it was significantly expanded both in SARS-CoV-2 spike wells and in at least one common cold coronavirus spike condition. CDR3 similarity was assessed by Levenshtein distance using the stringdist R package, and unrooted trees were constructed with ape in R 3.6.1. Sourced from immuneACCESS, this table was stored by TCRdb with only in-frame sequences that have V and J called. A share of the clones is absent; for the studies checked, an unresolved V gene accounts for under half, and the remainder has no known explanation. That table furnishes V, J and clone size, whereas the DNA furnished D and trimming. This sample has about 27,000 clones in its table, and 75% to 85% of those were observed once. The ten biggest clones cover roughly 15% of the sample.

In the germline V gene (reference sequence), CDR1 corresponds to PRHDT and CDR2 to FYEKMQ. The CDR3 has 12 amino acids, counting the end cysteine and phenylalanine. The retained sequence is limited to the CDR3, 36 bases, with the frame set at the first base. Germline trimming: 0 bases from V, 15 bases from J; junction bases outside gene matches: 3. To identify antigen-specific CD4+ T cell clonotypes by their expansion, the ViraFEST assay first stimulated PBMC with viral peptide pools and then applied TCR sequencing. After about 9 days of culture, CD4+ T cells were isolated with the EasySep CD4+ T cell isolation kit. Convalescent patients had PCR-confirmed SARS-CoV-2 infection between March and December 2020, before Alpha, Beta and Delta variants emerged in the United States. Two million PBMC per well were cultured in IMDM with roughly 5% human AB serum, 10 IU/ml IL-2 and gentamicin, plus 10 ug/ml peptides. On days 3 and 7, half of the culture medium was replaced with fresh IL-2-containing medium. Unless otherwise noted, each peptide stimulation condition was cultured in triplicate wells. PBMC were separated from whole blood using Ficoll-Paque Plus gradient centrifugation and were then either cryopreserved at -140C or used fresh. The overlapping peptide pools covered the spike proteins of SARS-CoV-2 as well as those of the common cold coronaviruses HCoV-NL63, HCoV-OC43 and HCoV-229E. The QIAamp micro DNA kit was used to extract genomic DNA from the cultured CD4+ T cells.

This clone has a handful of counts. What this receptor recognizes is not known. No clone much larger than this one lies a single base away; base qualities are absent. The paper as a whole reports these results and caveats: For convalescent patients, new clones induced by the vaccine made up most of the post-vaccine spike-reactive repertoire, and these new clones were largely distinct from the clones induced by infection. Marked clonal contraction was observed in both infection-induced and vaccine-induced clones at late post-vaccination timepoints, consistent with waning T cell responses. The study was limited by a small number of convalescent patients and lacked early post-infection timepoints.

The clonotype originates from a human donor who had a prior SARS-CoV-2 infection. Source: CD4+ T cells from PBMCs cultured with HCoV-NL63 spike peptides, taken before COVID-19 vaccination. The cell subset or site label, as the study defines it: HCoV-NL63 spike overlapping peptide pool stimulation. The chain is encoded by TRBV13 joined to TRBJ2-1, and TRBD1 aligns with 9 junction nucleotides. The CDR3 protein sequence reads: CASSLGDRGRFF. The DNA reads as follows: TGTGCCAGCAGCTTAGGGGACAGGGGTAGGTTCTTC.